This T cell receptor (beta chain) is drawn from a study of cytomegalovirus exposure and HLA in healthy donors. Study summary: A prior analysis found roughly 100 million unique TCR beta sequences from around 180 million T cells. Whole-study results and caveats: TCR beta V- and J-gene trimming was later associated with a missense DCLRE1C variant. Within the data, a cluster of highly shared sequence variants was likely a sequencing artifact. CMV antigen specificity of three CMV-associated chains was confirmed in vitro.

Primers included in the PCR were 60 Vbeta and 13 Jbeta primers. Profiled with immunoSEQ multiplex PCR; TCRdb holds only in-frame clones, not every one. The sample lists 130,000 or so clones; roughly three quarters were seen once. CDR3 length: 19 residues. From germline, CDR1 is LNHDA and CDR2 SQIVND (reference sequence). J was trimmed by 4 bases and V by 1 base; bases with no gene match: 17. As concerns this clone: Its matching antigen is unknown.

Sequencing was done on a sample of PBMCs. This receptor was identified in a woman in her late teens or twenties in good health and CMV-seronegative. The chain combines TRBV19 with TRBJ2-5; 8 bases agree with TRBD2. In DNA, the CDR3 is TGTGCCAGTAGTATAGCCCTAGGTGGATTCAGCGGGAGTTTAGAGACCCAGTACTTC. Protein product: CASSIALGGFSGSLETQYF.